This T cell receptor (beta chain) was captured by sequencing in a study of T cells after yellow fever vaccination. Looking at the study overall: Each low-cell-number fraction was prepared by means of SMART-Seq v4 Ultra Low Input.

Study results and caveats: High-abundance clonotypes from the bulk population could contaminate FACS-sorted repertoires.

The germline gives CDR1 MNHEY, CDR2 SMNVEV (reference sequence). Deletions cut 3 bases from V and 0 bases from J, with 12 bases between. This CDR3 region has 16 residues. As to this clonotype: The target antigen is unknown.

The 5'RACE template-switching step produced TCR cDNA and added a universal primer site and UMIs. TCRdb ran MiXCR on the 5' RACE reads and lists one entry per CDR3 protein. The sample has approximately 120,000 distinct CDR3 sequences, 6% to 8% seen once; the top ten hold around 2.3%. The receptor was isolated from a man aged 18 to 35 who received the YFV17D yellow fever vaccine. The sequencing here drew on CD4+ T cells sorted from PBMCs, taken about 10 days after the first yellow fever vaccination. V is TRBV27 and J is TRBJ2-4, with D unresolved. CDR3 bases: TGTGCCAGCAGTTTGTGGCTTACCTTAGCCAAAAACATTCAGTACTTC. As protein: CASSLWLTLAKNIQYF.